This TCR beta chain was profiled in a study of blood T cell repertoires in COVID-19. Trimming took 5 bases from V and 4 from J; bases not matched to a gene: 7. Germline CDR1 SGHNT, CDR2 YYREEE (reference sequence). CDR3 length: 14 residues. Per the original data handling: Nucleated cell counts were estimated from reference gene primer amplification. Measured with immunoSEQ multiplex PCR; TCRdb has only the in-frame clones, and not every one. That table is the source of V, J and clone size, and D and trimming were worked out from the DNA. This table has 150,000 or so clones, around 78% appearing once. The sequenced sample consisted of peripheral blood. The chain uses TRBV5-4 and TRBJ2-7; 9 positions match TRBD2. The receptor was isolated from a man at least 80 years old with acute or convalescent COVID-19. CDR3 nucleotide sequence: TGTGCCAGCAGTACCGGGGCGGGGGGGTACGAGCAGTACTTC. Translating gives CASSTGAGGYEQYF.